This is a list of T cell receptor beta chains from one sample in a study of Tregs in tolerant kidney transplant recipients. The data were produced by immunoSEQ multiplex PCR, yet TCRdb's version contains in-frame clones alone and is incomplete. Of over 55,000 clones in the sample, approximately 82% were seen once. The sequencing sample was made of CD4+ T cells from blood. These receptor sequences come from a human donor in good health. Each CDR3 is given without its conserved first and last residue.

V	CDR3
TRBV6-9	ASYSRASGLYEQY
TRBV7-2	ASSPSSGGRDEQY
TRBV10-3	AISELGETQY
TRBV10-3	ATQGTGNHYEQY
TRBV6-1	ASSPGHTYEQY
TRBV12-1	ASSPSGTNEKLF
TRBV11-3	ASSLGPYRGLGETQY
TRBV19	ASSATGTGYGYT
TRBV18	ASSPRVEEQY
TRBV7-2	ASSERGNYGYT
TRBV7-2	ASSRSGRVTDTQY
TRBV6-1	ASSEAQGQQY
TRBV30	AGARGGGKY
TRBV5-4	ASTPGLAGREQY
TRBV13	ASSPSTGGRGNTIY
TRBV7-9	ASSPGRGSYEQY